This T cell receptor beta chain was recovered during a study of blood T cell repertoires in COVID-19. As for the study in general: Material from acute and convalescent COVID-19 was sourced from the United States, Italy and Spain. From T cells, B-cell-depleted T cells, or PBMCs came the material, which was cDNA or gDNA.

Germline-derived CDR1 and CDR2 are MNHEY and SVGAGI. The V gene end was trimmed by 0 bases and the J gene end by 3 bases; junction bases not matched to a gene: 4. The CDR3 contains 15 residues. As handled by the study authors: Amplification with reference gene primers provided the estimates of nucleated cell counts. The assay was immunoSEQ multiplex PCR, and TCRdb's table has in-frame clones only and misses some. The DNA was the basis for D and trimming; V, J and clone size are from that table. The sample contains roughly 76,000 clones, under 95% of which appear only once. The TCR sequence derives from a man in his fifties or sixties with acute or convalescent COVID-19. The chain employs TRBV6-5 and TRBJ2-5, with 7 bases identical to TRBD1. The source material was peripheral blood. The CDR3 coding sequence is TGTGCCAGCAGTTACTCGTTCCAGGGGGAAGAGACCCAGTACTTC. The encoded protein is CASSYSFQGEETQYF.